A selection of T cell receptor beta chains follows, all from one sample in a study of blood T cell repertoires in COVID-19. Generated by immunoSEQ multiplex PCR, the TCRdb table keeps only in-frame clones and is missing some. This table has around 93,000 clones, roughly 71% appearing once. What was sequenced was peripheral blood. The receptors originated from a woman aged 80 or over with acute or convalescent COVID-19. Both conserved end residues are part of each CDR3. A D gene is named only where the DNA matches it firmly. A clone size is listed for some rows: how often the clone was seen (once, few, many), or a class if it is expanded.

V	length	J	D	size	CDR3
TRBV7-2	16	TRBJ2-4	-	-	CASSDAMGLPKNIQYF
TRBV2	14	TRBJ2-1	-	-	CASSDSVRGVSKFF
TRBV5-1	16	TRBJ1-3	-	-	CASSLSGIFSGNTIYF
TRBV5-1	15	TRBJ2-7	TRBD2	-	CASSLAGGATYEQYF
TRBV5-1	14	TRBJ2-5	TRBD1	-	CASRLGQGEETQYF
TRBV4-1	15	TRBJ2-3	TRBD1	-	CASSQSTGSTDTQYF
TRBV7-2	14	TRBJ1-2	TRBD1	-	CASSSQGVLSGYTF
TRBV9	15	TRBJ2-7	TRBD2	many	CASSVDPSGRGEQYF
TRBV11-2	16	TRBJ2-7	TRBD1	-	CASSPSTGSSSYEQYF
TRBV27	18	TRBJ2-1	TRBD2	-	CASSTGTSGRSSYNEQFF
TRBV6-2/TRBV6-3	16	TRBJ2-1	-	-	CASSYFIYSFYNEQFF
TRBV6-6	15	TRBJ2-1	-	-	CASNSPGDSYNEQFF
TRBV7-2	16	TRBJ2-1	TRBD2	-	CASSLAIGLAGGEQFF
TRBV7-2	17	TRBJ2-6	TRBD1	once	CASSLGQGALGANVLTF
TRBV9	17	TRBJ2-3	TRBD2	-	CASSQDLAGGEEYTQYF
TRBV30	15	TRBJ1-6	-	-	CAWSGAVAGNSPLHF
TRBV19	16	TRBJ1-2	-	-	CASSGGPRVGNYGYTF
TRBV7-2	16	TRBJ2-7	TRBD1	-	CASSQAGTGAIYEQYF